These 24 T cell receptor beta chains were sequenced from one sample in a study of identical twins. Using its own MiXCR run on the 5' RACE reads, TCRdb lists one record per CDR3 protein. In the table there are about 500,000 distinct CDR3 sequences, more than 13% of which are singletons. The sample was also linked to a second study, of yellow fever vaccine responses in identical twins.

Material: CD4+ T cells sorted from blood. The receptors were gathered from a woman aged 18 to 35 in good health.

As DNA, the CDR3 is TGTGCCAGCAGTTTAGTAGGGGGCGTTAGTGCCGGGGAGCTGTTTTTT. Amino acids: CASSLVGGVSAGELFF. This chain joins TRBV27 and TRBJ2-2; 7 bases fit TRBD1. This CDR3 contains 16 residues. The germline gives CDR1 MNHEY, CDR2 SMNVEV (reference sequence). Losses at the gene ends were 2 bases for V and 6 bases for J; bases not matched to a gene: 9.

This clonotype was picked up a small number of times. The J gene is TRBJ2-1, the V gene TRBV14; 11 nucleotides match TRBD2. CDR1 and CDR2 from the germline V gene are SGHDN and FVKESK. The CDR3 length is 19 residues. V shed 2 bases and J 3 bases; nucleotides not matched to a gene: 12. Here the CDR3 reads CASSQPGLAVEGRYNEQFF. CDR3 sequence (DNA): TGTGCCAGCAGCCAACCGGGACTAGCGGTAGAAGGGCGCTACAATGAGCAGTTCTTC.

This chain uses TRBV6-2 or TRBV6-3 with TRBJ2-7, with D possibly being TRBD1 (5 bases). V lost 0 bases, J lost 6 bases, and 15 bases lay in between. Germline loops: CDR1 MNHEY, CDR2 SVGEGT. The CDR3 is 15 residues long. In DNA, the CDR3 is TGTGCCAGCAGTTACTCAGGTGTACAAGGGGTCGAGCAGTACTTC. It encodes CASSYSGVQGVEQYF.

CDR3 in amino acids: CASRADSRNTGELFF. The CDR3 DNA reads TGTGCCAGCAGGGCGGACAGCCGGAACACCGGGGAGCTGTTTTTT. This chain links TRBV6-1 with TRBJ2-2; D may be TRBD1 (6 bases). The germline gives CDR1 MNHNS, CDR2 SASEGT. The CDR3 totals 15 residues. Trimming cost V 6 bases and J 1 base, with 12 bases left between them.

The V call is TRBV12-3 or TRBV12-4, the J call TRBJ2-1, with 9 bases that match TRBD1. The ends lost 6 bases at V and 3 bases at J; junction bases unmatched: 3. This CDR3 comprises 14 residues. CDR3: CASRGQGFYNEQFF. The CDR3 coding sequence is TGTGCCAGCAGAGGACAGGGGTTCTACAATGAGCAGTTCTTC.

The rearrangement links TRBV14 to TRBJ2-3; 12 bases are a match to TRBD2. The CDR3 is 16 amino acids. Looked up from germline, CDR1 is SGHDN and CDR2 is FVKESK. V lost 4 bases and J lost 2; bases outside the gene matches: 4. The CDR3 is CASSLGTSGFTDTQYF. DNA for the CDR3: TGTGCCAGCAGCCTCGGGACTAGCGGGTTCACAGATACGCAGTATTTT. The full variable domain, its missing parts supplied by reference TRBV14 and TRBJ2-3, is EAGVTQFPSHSVIEKGQTVTLRCDPISGHDNLYWYRRVMGKEIKFLLHFVKESKQDESGMPNNRFLAERTGGTYSTLKVQPAELEDSGVYFCASSLGTSGFTDTQYFGPGTRLTVL.

This clonotype was detected a few times. The chain joins TRBV5-1 to TRBJ2-1; D may be TRBD2 (6 bases). Germline assignment: CDR1 SGHRS and CDR2 YFSETQ. This CDR3 spans 15 amino acids. The V gene lost 0 bases and the J gene lost 8 bases, with 15 bases spanning the gap. CDR3 sequence: CASSLDWGVSDEQFF. For the CDR3, the DNA is TGCGCCAGCAGCTTGGACTGGGGGGTTAGCGATGAGCAGTTCTTC.

This clonotype was recorded at least ten times. The V gene is TRBV7-2, the J gene TRBJ2-1; no definite D call. Between the trimmed V and J ends, which lost 5 bases and 5 bases, there was a span of 4 bases. The length of the CDR3 is 11 residues. Germline V gene lookup returns CDR1 SGHTA and CDR2 FQGNSA. This CDR3 reads CASSAHNEQFF. In DNA form, the CDR3 reads TGTGCCAGCAGCGCCCACAATGAGCAGTTCTTC.

V gene TRBV6-1 combines with J gene TRBJ1-1; TRBD1 agrees at 9 bases. The CDR3 is 13 amino acids. The germline gives CDR1 MNHNS, CDR2 SASEGT. Trimming took 6 bases from V and 6 from J; bases not matched to a gene: 5. The CDR3 is CASRFRTGAEAFF. CDR3 DNA sequence: TGTGCCAGCAGATTTCGGACAGGGGCTGAAGCTTTCTTT.

This chain uses TRBV28 with TRBJ1-6, with D tentatively TRBD1 (6 bases). The CDR3 length is 13 residues. The germline V gene encodes CDR1 MDHEN and CDR2 SYDVKM. V lost 11 bases to trimming and J lost 4 bases, with 12 bases between them. CDR3 DNA: TGTGCCGTTGGACAGAATTATAATTCACCCCTCCACTTT. Translating it yields CAVGQNYNSPLHF. The variable domain in full, completed from reference TRBV28 and TRBJ1-6, reads DVKVTQSSRYLVKRTGEKVFLECVQDMDHENMFWYRQDPGLGLRLIYFSYDVKMKEKGDIPEGYSVSREKKERFSLILESASTNQTSMYLCAVGQNYNSPLHFGNGTRLTVT.

In this sample, this clonotype turned up many times. The J gene is TRBJ2-5, the V gene TRBV10-3, with TRBD1 identical over 11 bases. V was clipped by 6 bases and J by 4 bases; unmatched bases: 7. CDR1 ENHRY and CDR2 SYGVKD come from the germline V gene. The CDR3 length is 15 residues. The CDR3 DNA reads as TGTGCCATCAGCACCGGACAGGGGGCAGGAGAGACCCAGTACTTC. Its translation is CAISTGQGAGETQYF.

This clonotype was recorded at least ten times. The gene calls are TRBV24-1 and TRBJ2-1; TRBD2 matches at 15 bases. V shed 0 bases and J 7 bases; nucleotides not matched to a gene: 3. Germline loops: CDR1 KGHDR, CDR2 SFDVKD. This CDR3 spans 17 amino acids. The CDR3: CATSDLLGTSGRNEQFF. The CDR3 DNA sequence: TGTGCCACCAGTGATTTGCTGGGGACTAGCGGGAGGAATGAGCAGTTCTTC.

The chain recombines TRBV20-1 with TRBJ1-2, with 9 bases matching TRBD1. Germline-derived CDR1 and CDR2 are DFQATT and SNEGSKA (reference sequence). With 6 bases clipped from V and 7 bases from J, the junction kept 12 bases outside the gene matches. This CDR3 comprises 14 residues. The DNA of the CDR3 is TGCAGTGCCCTAGATCGAACAGGGGGCAGTGGCTACACCTTC. It specifies CSALDRTGGSGYTF.

This clonotype turned up a few times. The chain carries TRBV6-5 and TRBJ2-7; D might be TRBD1 (6 bases). Germline V gene data show CDR1 as MNHEY and CDR2 as SVGAGI. V gave up 5 bases and J gave up 6 bases, with 8 bases separating them. The CDR3 contains 11 residues. The CDR3 loop is CASSKGVEQYF. In nucleotides, the CDR3 is TGTGCCAGCAGTAAGGGGGTCGAGCAGTACTTC.

V usage is TRBV20-1 and J usage is TRBJ2-5; D is ambiguous. V shed 6 bases and J shed 2 bases, with 13 bases lying between them. This CDR3 spans 13 amino acids. Germline V gene sequence: CDR1 DFQATT, CDR2 SNEGSKA (reference sequence). The chain's CDR3 is CSATRRGQETQYF. The DNA for the CDR3 is TGCAGTGCCACGCGGCGCGGACAAGAGACCCAGTACTTC.

This clonotype has only a few counts. The chain is built from TRBV6-2 or TRBV6-3 and TRBJ2-7; the match to TRBD1 covers 10 bases. The trim removed 4 bases at V and 3 bases at J, leaving 15 bases unmatched. CDR1 is MNHEY, CDR2 SVGEGT, per germline. CDR3 length: 18 residues. The CDR3 loop is CASSSAGTGAGSLYEQYF. In DNA, the CDR3 is TGTGCCAGCAGTTCAGCCGGGACAGGGGCAGGTTCCCTCTACGAGCAGTACTTC.

The chain links TRBV7-8 to TRBJ2-7; 12 bases agree with TRBD2. The CDR3 has 14 amino acids. V shed 2 bases, J shed 7 bases, and the junction held 3 bases outside the gene matches. Germline V CDR1 and CDR2: SGHVS, FQNEAQ. CDR3 nucleotide sequence: TGTGCCAGCAGCTTACTAGCGGGAGGGCCTGAGCAGTACTTC. This encodes CASSLLAGGPEQYF.

The rearrangement links TRBV5-5 to TRBJ2-5; D is ambiguous. The V and J ends lost 0 bases and 4 bases respectively, with 10 bases between them. Germline CDR1 SGHKS, CDR2 YYEKEE (reference sequence). The CDR3 runs to 14 residues. The CDR3 nucleotides are TGTGCCAGCAGCTTGGCTGTGTTTCCAGAGACCCAGTACTTC. It yields the protein CASSLAVFPETQYF.

This clonotype was seen at least ten times. J is TRBJ2-1 and V is TRBV12-3 or TRBV12-4, with 7 bases that match TRBD2. There are 14 residues in the CDR3. The J segment lost 8 bases and the V segment lost 1 base, leaving 5 bases of the junction unmatched. The CDR3 spells CASSLGGGKDEQFF. The DNA of the CDR3 is TGTGCCAGCAGTTTAGGGGGGGGTAAGGATGAGCAGTTCTTC.

This clonotype was detected many times. V usage is TRBV7-2 and J usage is TRBJ2-3; no clear D. This CDR3 is 11 amino acids long. Germline assignment: CDR1 SGHTA and CDR2 FQGNSA. V shed 5 bases and J shed 6 bases, with 6 bases lying between them. The CDR3 loop is CASSGLDTQYF. The CDR3 coding sequence is TGTGCCAGCAGCGGCCTTGATACGCAGTATTTT.

The chain combines TRBV15 with TRBJ2-3; TRBD1 might be the D (5 bases). Per germline, CDR1 LNHNV and CDR2 YYDKDF (reference sequence). The CDR3 is 14 residues long. V dropped 3 bases and J dropped 1 base, with 8 bases sitting between them. The CDR3 reads CATSSGRGTDTQYF. CDR3 nucleotides: TGTGCCACCAGCAGCGGCAGGGGCACAGATACGCAGTATTTT.

CDR3 DNA: TGTGCCAGCAGTTTACTCGGGGGATGGCAGTTCTTC. This gives the protein CASSLLGGWQFF. This sequence joins TRBV11-2 and TRBJ2-1; a possible D gene is TRBD2 (6 bases). Germline V gene lookup returns CDR1 SGHAT and CDR2 FQNNGV. The CDR3 spans 12 residues. V lost 6 bases to trimming and J lost 12 bases, with 15 bases between them.

The V call is TRBV9, the J call TRBJ1-2; 9 bases align to TRBD1. CDR1 SGDLS and CDR2 YYNGEE come from the germline V gene. The CDR3 runs to 15 residues. After removal of 0 bases from V and 8 bases from J, the junction contained 8 bases not matched to a gene. CDR3 sequence: CASSVGTGGATGYTF. CDR3 nucleotides: TGTGCCAGCAGCGTAGGCACAGGGGGCGCGACAGGCTACACCTTC.

The gene calls are TRBV7-6 and TRBJ2-1, with D uncertain. CDR3 size: 13 residues. Trimming took 1 base from V and 6 from J, leaving 7 bases between them. Germline V gives CDR1 SGHVS, CDR2 FNYEAQ. This chain's CDR3 is CASSLVAFNEQFF. CDR3 DNA: TGTGCCAGCAGCTTAGTTGCTTTCAATGAGCAGTTCTTC.